This entry describes one TCR beta chain. Produced via immunoSEQ multiplex PCR; TCRdb's table is partial and in-frame only. The sample holds about 76,000 clones, just under 85% seen once. This sample is part of a study of OX40 agonist ivuxolimab in advanced cancers. Study as a whole: Cohort: 82.7% men, mean age around 60, aged about 23 to 80.

Trimming removed 5 bases from V and 0 bases from J, with 14 bases in between. The CDR3 has 16 residues. Germline CDR1 and CDR2: SGHTA and FQGNSA. The sequence derives from an adult with an advanced solid tumor such as melanoma, head and neck, liver or kidney cancer. The sample consisted of CD4+ or CD8+ T cells sorted from blood, taken in a trial of the OX40 agonist ivuxolimab. V gene TRBV7-2 combines with J gene TRBJ2-1; D unclear. CDR3 sequence reads: CASSRQTASSYNEQFF. CDR3 sequence (DNA): TGTGCCAGCAGCCGCCAGACGGCGAGCTCCTACAATGAGCAGTTCTTC. Supplemented by reference TRBV7-2 and TRBJ2-1, the full variable domain reads GAGVSQSPSNKVTEKGKDVELRCDPISGHTALYWYRQSLGQGLEFLIYFQGNSAPDKSGLPSDRFSAERTGGSVSTLTIQRTQQEDSAVYLCASSRQTASSYNEQFFGPGTRLTVL.